The T cell receptor (beta chain) under discussion was sequenced for a study of response to subunit inactivated influenza vaccine. Whole-study results and caveats: The study's authors posited that every seasonal influenza vaccination enlists few new T cells.

TCRdb used MiXCR to reprocess the RT-PCR reads, holding one entry per CDR3 protein. The sample carries approximately 160,000 distinct CDR3 sequences, about 11% recorded once. This CDR3 has 16 amino acids. Trimming cost V 0 bases and J 2 bases, with 12 bases left between them. From germline, CDR1 is SGHKS and CDR2 YYEKEE (reference sequence). A remark on this clonotype: Its antigen is not known.

The source is a man aged 50 to 75 who received an inactivated influenza vaccine. Sequenced here: CD8+ T cells sorted from PBMCs, sampled around 25 months after vaccination. The chain joins TRBV5-5 to TRBJ1-5; no reliable D call. In nucleotides, the CDR3 is TGTGCCAGCAGCTTGGAAAGGAATTTGGGCAATCAGCCCCAGCATTTT. Amino acids: CASSLERNLGNQPQHF. The variable domain in full, with the rest retrieved from reference TRBV5-5 and TRBJ1-5, is DAGVTQSPTHLIKTRGQQVTLRCSPISGHKSVSWYQQVLGQGPQFIFQYYEKEERGRGNFPDRFSARQFPNYSSELNVNALLLGDSALYLCASSLERNLGNQPQHFGDGTRLSIL.